This T cell receptor beta chain was recovered during a study of T-cell reconstitution after alpha-beta-depleted transplantation in children (dated by TCRdb to the mid-2010s). As for the study more broadly: Using TCR repertoire profiling, the study quantitatively followed how T-cell immune reconstitution unfolded in children after TCRalphabeta/CD19-depleted allogeneic hematopoietic cell transplantation.

CDR1 and CDR2 are drawn from the germline V gene (reference sequence): SEHNR, FQNEAQ. V is pruned by 2 bases and J by 4 bases, leaving 5 bases of the junction without a gene match. Reading from cysteine to phenylalanine, the CDR3 counts 15 amino acids. The retained sequence is limited to the CDR3, 45 bases, with the frame set at the first base. Library method: PCR. The sequencer was an Illumina HiSeq 2500. TCR library preparation used molecular barcoding, with unique molecular identifiers applied to normalize quantification of the TCRbeta repertoire. The public reads were run again by TCRdb, first through fastp at Q25 and then through MiXCR, and only productive beta chains were kept. Rows are unified per CDR3 protein, each entry keeping the most common DNA and genes. The sample records 150,000 to 200,000 distinct CDR3 sequences, 6.5% to 7.5% of which are singletons. 3% to 3.5% of the sample rests with the top ten.

This clonotype was counted many times. Which antigen it targets is not known. No much larger clone is present one base from it, and per-base qualities are unavailable. The sequence joins TRBV7-9 to TRBJ2-5, with 9 bases aligning to TRBD1. The clonotype comes from a human donor who donated a stem cell graft to a child with Wiskott-Aldrich syndrome. The specimen was PBMCs from the stem cell graft donor, collected from the stem cell graft. At the DNA level, the sequence is TGTGCCAGCAGCTTAACGAGGACAGGGGTAGAGACCCAGTACTTC. It encodes CASSLTRTGVETQYF.